Listed below are T cell receptor beta chains from one sample, sequenced in a study of cytomegalovirus exposure and HLA in healthy donors. The assay was immunoSEQ multiplex PCR, and TCRdb's table has in-frame clones only and misses some. The sample consists of some 190,000 clones, over 65% of them appearing once. Material for sequencing was PBMCs. These receptors were collected from a man between 18 and 35 years old in good health and CMV-seronegative. CDR3s include the opening cysteine and the closing phenylalanine or tryptophan. A D gene is named only where the DNA matches it firmly. A row's size may be missing; if present it is once, few, many or a size class.

V gene,D gene,clone size,J gene,CDR3 DNA,CDR3 protein
TRBV7-3,NA,NA,TRBJ2-2,TGTGCCACCAAGGACACGAACACCGGGGAGCTGTTTTTT,CATKDTNTGELFF
TRBV7-3,TRBD1,NA,TRBJ2-7,TGTGCCAGCAGCCCCGACAGGGTCGAGCAGTACTTC,CASSPDRVEQYF
TRBV5-6,TRBD1,few,TRBJ1-1,TGTGCCAGCAGCTTTGACAGGGGGCAGGTGGTCACTGAAGCTTTCTTT,CASSFDRGQVVTEAFF
TRBV19,TRBD2,NA,TRBJ2-1,TGTGCCAGTGCGGGACTAGCGGGGCCCAATGAGCAGTTCTTC,CASAGLAGPNEQFF
TRBV4-1,NA,NA,TRBJ1-4,TGCGCCAGCAGCCAAGATACCCGAGGGCCAGCTAATGAAAAACTGTTTTTT,CASSQDTRGPANEKLFF
TRBV14,NA,NA,TRBJ2-1,TGTGCCAGCAGCCCTTGGGAGGCCCTGTCCTACAATGAGCAGTTCTTC,CASSPWEALSYNEQFF
TRBV6-1,NA,NA,TRBJ2-1,TGTGCCAGCAGTGAAGCGTCCACAGGCGGCAATGAGCAGTTCTTC,CASSEASTGGNEQFF
TRBV10-3,TRBD1,NA,TRBJ1-1,TGTGCCATCGGGGGACAGGGGCAGGGGAACACTGAAGCTTTCTTT,CAIGGQGQGNTEAFF
TRBV7-2,NA,NA,TRBJ1-3,TGTGCCAGCAGCCCGAGGATCGTAAACACCATATATTTT,CASSPRIVNTIYF
TRBV2,NA,NA,TRBJ1-5,TGTGCCAGCAGTCGGGACACCTATAGCAATCAGCCCCAGCATTTT,CASSRDTYSNQPQHF